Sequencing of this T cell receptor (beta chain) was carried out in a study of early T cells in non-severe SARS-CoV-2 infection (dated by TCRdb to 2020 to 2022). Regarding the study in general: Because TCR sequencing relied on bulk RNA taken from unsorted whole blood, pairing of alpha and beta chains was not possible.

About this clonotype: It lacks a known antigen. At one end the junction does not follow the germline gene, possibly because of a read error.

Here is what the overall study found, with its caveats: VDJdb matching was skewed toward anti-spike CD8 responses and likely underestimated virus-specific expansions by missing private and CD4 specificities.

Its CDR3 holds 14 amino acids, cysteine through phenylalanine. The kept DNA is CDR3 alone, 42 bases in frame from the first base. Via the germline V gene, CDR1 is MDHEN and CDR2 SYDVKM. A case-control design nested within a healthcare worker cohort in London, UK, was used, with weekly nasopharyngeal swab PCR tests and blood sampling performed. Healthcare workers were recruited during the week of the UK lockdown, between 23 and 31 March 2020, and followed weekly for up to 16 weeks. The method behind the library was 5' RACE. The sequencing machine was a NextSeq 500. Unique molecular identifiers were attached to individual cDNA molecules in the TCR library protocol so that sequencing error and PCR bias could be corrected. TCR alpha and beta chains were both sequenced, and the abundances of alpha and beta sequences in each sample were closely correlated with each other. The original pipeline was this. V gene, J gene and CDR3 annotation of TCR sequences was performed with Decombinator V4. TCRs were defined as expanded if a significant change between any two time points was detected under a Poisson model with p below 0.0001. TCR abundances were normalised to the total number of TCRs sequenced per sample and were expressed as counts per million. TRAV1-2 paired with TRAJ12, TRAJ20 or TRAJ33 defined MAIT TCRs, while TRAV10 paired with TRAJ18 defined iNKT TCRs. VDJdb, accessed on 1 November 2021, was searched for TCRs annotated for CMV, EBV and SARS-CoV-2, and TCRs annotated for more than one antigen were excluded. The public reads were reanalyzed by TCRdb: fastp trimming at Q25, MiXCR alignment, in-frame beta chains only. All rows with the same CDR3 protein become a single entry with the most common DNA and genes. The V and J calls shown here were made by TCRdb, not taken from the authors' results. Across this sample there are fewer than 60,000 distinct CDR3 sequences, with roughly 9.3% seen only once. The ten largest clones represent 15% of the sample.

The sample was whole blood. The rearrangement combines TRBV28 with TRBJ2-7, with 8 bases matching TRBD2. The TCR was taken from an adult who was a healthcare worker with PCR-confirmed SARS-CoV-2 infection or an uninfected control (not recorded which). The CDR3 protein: CANSFGGRTYEQYF. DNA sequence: TGTGCCAACAGTTTTGGCGGGAGGACCTACGAGCAGTACTTC.